This T cell receptor (beta chain) was captured by sequencing in a study of post-analysis software for immune sequencing data. Study-level findings and limits: Included in a set of five TRBV segments more frequent in patients than controls were TRBV5-6, TRBV5-1 and TRBV20-1.

The TCR beta cDNA libraries carried unique molecular identifiers. TCRdb itself ran the PCR reads through MiXCR, one entry per CDR3 protein. Here the sample spans a few hundred thousand distinct CDR3 sequences, less than 40% being singletons. V shed 3 bases and J shed 4 bases, with 12 bases lying between them. The CDR3 is 15 amino acids. The V gene's germline CDR1 is KGHDR and CDR2 SFDVKD. Comment on this clonotype: What it binds is not known.

Source material: blood. The V call is TRBV24-1, the J call TRBJ2-1, with a possible D match to TRBD1 (5 bases). The source of this sequence is a girl aged 2-17 years with multiple sclerosis. Written as DNA, the CDR3 is TGTGCCACCAGTGATCCAGGGTATCCGTACAATGAGCAGTTCTTC. Protein: CATSDPGYPYNEQFF.